A selection of T cell receptor beta chains follows, all from one sample in a study of blood T cell repertoires in COVID-19. Generated by immunoSEQ multiplex PCR, the TCRdb table keeps only in-frame clones and is missing some. The sample contains hundreds of thousands of clones, approximately 89% of which appear only once. Material for sequencing was PBMCs or T cells enriched from blood (not recorded which). Receptors were obtained from a middle-aged woman who had recovered from COVID-19. Each CDR3 is given with its conserved first and last residue. Fields, in order: D gene, J gene, clone size, V gene, CDR3 DNA, CDR3 protein. The D gene is left open where the match is weak. Clone size appears in some rows only: once, few, many, or a class for an expanded clone.

TRBD2,TRBJ2-2,NA,TRBV10-2,TGCGCCAGCAATGTAGCGGGACCCAACACCGGGGAGCTGTTTTTT,CASNVAGPNTGELFF
TRBD2,TRBJ2-1,NA,TRBV11-3,TGTGCCAGCAGCTCCTTTGCGGGAGAGCCCTACAATGAGCAGTTCTTC,CASSSFAGEPYNEQFF
NA,TRBJ2-7,NA,TRBV6-2/TRBV6-3,TGTGCCAGCAGTTACGACCCTTTAGCGGACCAAAGCTCCTACGAGCAGTACTTC,CASSYDPLADQSSYEQYF
NA,TRBJ1-3,NA,TRBV20-1,TGCAGTGCTAGTGGGGTAGCCATCAGCTCTGGAAACACCATATATTTT,CSASGVAISSGNTIYF
TRBD2,TRBJ2-3,NA,TRBV3-1/TRBV3-2,TGTGCCAGCAGCCAAGTAGCGGGGGGTTTAACAGATACGCAGTATTTT,CASSQVAGGLTDTQYF
TRBD2,TRBJ2-6,NA,TRBV11-2,TGTGCCAGCAGCGCCTTCGGGACTAGCGGCTCTGGGGCCAACGTCCTGACTTTC,CASSAFGTSGSGANVLTF
NA,TRBJ1-1,NA,TRBV15,TGTGCCACCAGCAGAGCATTTAACACTGAAGCTTTCTTT,CATSRAFNTEAFF
TRBD1,TRBJ1-6,few,TRBV7-9,TGTGCCAGCAGCGTTACAGGGGGTCAATCACCCCTCCACTTT,CASSVTGGQSPLHF
NA,TRBJ2-7,once,TRBV5-1,TGCGCCAGCAGCTTGCCAGGGCCTGACGAGCAGTACTTC,CASSLPGPDEQYF
NA,TRBJ1-2,NA,TRBV19,TGTGCCAGTAGTATCGCCAGGGCTAACTATGGCTACACCTTC,CASSIARANYGYTF
TRBD2,TRBJ2-5,once,TRBV11-2,TGTGCCAGCAGCCCCCAGGGAGGGGAGACCCAGTACTTC,CASSPQGGETQYF
TRBD2,TRBJ2-7,NA,TRBV6-5,TGTGCCAGCATTTCGGGACTAGCGGGGGGCGAGCAGTACTTC,CASISGLAGGEQYF
TRBD1,TRBJ2-7,NA,TRBV7-2,TGTGCCAGCAGCTCGCCGGGACAGCCCTACGAGCAGTACTTC,CASSSPGQPYEQYF
TRBD1,TRBJ2-1,NA,TRBV28,TGTGCCAGCAGTTTTCTGAATATAGGGGGCGATGAGCAGTTCTTC,CASSFLNIGGDEQFF
TRBD1,TRBJ2-6,NA,TRBV24-1,TGTGCCACCAGTCATCGCGGACAGGGCCCTTCTGGGGCCAACGTCCTGACTTTC,CATSHRGQGPSGANVLTF
NA,TRBJ1-1,few,TRBV12-3/TRBV12-4,TGTGCCAGCAGTTTAGGGGGGGGCACTGAAGCTTTCTTT,CASSLGGGTEAFF
TRBD1,TRBJ1-1,once,TRBV5-1,TGCGCCAGCAGCCCGGGACAGGGGATTAGGACTGAAGCTTTCTTT,CASSPGQGIRTEAFF
NA,TRBJ2-5,NA,TRBV7-9,TGTGCCAGCAGCTTAATGCGGCAGGGTTCAAGAGAGACCCAGTACTTC,CASSLMRQGSRETQYF
NA,TRBJ1-2,NA,TRBV6-6,TGTGCCAGCAGTTTGACAGTCTATGGCTACACCTTC,CASSLTVYGYTF
TRBD1,TRBJ2-6,NA,TRBV24-1,TGTGCCACCAGTGACCGGACAGGGGGCAGGGTCCTGACTTTC,CATSDRTGGRVLTF
NA,TRBJ1-2,NA,TRBV3-1/TRBV3-2,TGTGCCAGCAGCACAGGAAACTATGGCTACACCTTC,CASSTGNYGYTF
NA,TRBJ1-5,NA,TRBV19,TGTGCCAGTAGTCGGTTGCTAGGGGACAATCAGCCCCAGCATTTT,CASSRLLGDNQPQHF
NA,TRBJ2-7,NA,TRBV7-3,TGTGCCAGCAGCCCACCCCTCGGGACACCTGATCTGTTC,CASSPPLGTPDLF
NA,TRBJ1-1,NA,TRBV28,TGTGCCAGCAGTCCTTATCTAGGGGAGGACACTGAAGCTTTCTTT,CASSPYLGEDTEAFF
TRBD2,TRBJ2-7,NA,TRBV30,TGTGCCTGGGGGACTAGCCGATACGAGCAGTACTTC,CAWGTSRYEQYF
TRBD2,TRBJ2-3,NA,TRBV10-3,TGTGCCATAACGGCACTAGCGGAAACAGATACGCAGTATTTT,CAITALAETDTQYF
NA,TRBJ2-7,NA,TRBV19,TGTGCCAGTAATCCGGGGCCGGGGGCCTACGAGCAGTACTTC,CASNPGPGAYEQYF
NA,TRBJ1-6,NA,TRBV19,TGTGCCAGTACGACCTCCTTCGAGGGCGCGAATTCACCCCTCCACTTT,CASTTSFEGANSPLHF
TRBD1,TRBJ2-7,NA,TRBV29-1,TGCAGCGTGGGGGACAGGGGGGGCTCCTACGAGCAGTACTTC,CSVGDRGGSYEQYF
NA,TRBJ1-1,NA,TRBV9,TGTGCCAGCAGCGTAGGCGACAGAAACACTGAAGCTTTCTTT,CASSVGDRNTEAFF
NA,TRBJ1-4,NA,TRBV21-1,TGTGCCAGCAGCAAAAGGCAGGGTACTAATGAAAAACTGTTTTTT,CASSKRQGTNEKLFF
TRBD2,TRBJ2-5,NA,TRBV2,TGTGCCAGCAGTGATGGACTAGCGGGAGGGCCGAGAGAGACCCAGTACTTC,CASSDGLAGGPRETQYF
NA,TRBJ2-2,NA,TRBV7-3,TGTGCCAGCAGCTTAACCCCACCGGGACAACACACCGGGGAGCTGTTTTTT,CASSLTPPGQHTGELFF
NA,TRBJ1-1,once,TRBV30,TGTGCCTGGAGTACTATCCCCATGAACACTGAAGCTTTCTTT,CAWSTIPMNTEAFF
TRBD2,TRBJ2-5,NA,TRBV6-5,TGTGCCAGCGTGAGAGCGGGGTCCGAGGAGACCCAGTACTTC,CASVRAGSEETQYF
NA,TRBJ2-1,NA,TRBV18,TGTGCCAGCTCCTCCACAGGCTACAATGAGCAGTTCTTC,CASSSTGYNEQFF
NA,TRBJ1-2,once,TRBV7-2,TGTGCCAGCACCCAACAGGGACGGTTTGGTGGCTACACCTTC,CASTQQGRFGGYTF
TRBD1,TRBJ1-6,NA,TRBV30,TGTGCCTGGAGCAGACAGGGGGATTCACCCCTCCACTTT,CAWSRQGDSPLHF
NA,TRBJ2-7,NA,TRBV27,TGTGCCAGCAGTTTTCAGGTCTCCTACGAGCAGTACTTC,CASSFQVSYEQYF
NA,TRBJ1-2,NA,TRBV30,TGTGCCTGGAGTCTCCTCCAGGGCACTAACTATGGCTACACCTTC,CAWSLLQGTNYGYTF
TRBD2,TRBJ2-1,few,TRBV7-9,TGTGCCAGCAGCTTAGCGGGGGGGACCTACAATGAGCAGTTCTTC,CASSLAGGTYNEQFF
NA,TRBJ2-6,NA,TRBV7-2,TGTGCCAGCTCCCGGGACACTGGGGCCAACGTCCTGACTTTC,CASSRDTGANVLTF
NA,TRBJ2-5,once,TRBV30,TGTGCCTGGACTGAGCAAGAGACCCAGTACTTC,CAWTEQETQYF
NA,TRBJ2-5,NA,TRBV19,TGTGCCAGTAGTGTCAGGGGCCGGCAGGAGACCCAGTACTTC,CASSVRGRQETQYF
TRBD1,TRBJ1-4,NA,TRBV2,TGTGCCAGCAGTGAAAAGAGGGGGCCTACTAATGAAAAACTGTTTTTT,CASSEKRGPTNEKLFF
NA,TRBJ1-1,NA,TRBV19,TGTGCCAGTAGTCCCCAGGTGAACACTGAAGCTTTCTTT,CASSPQVNTEAFF
TRBD1,TRBJ2-3,NA,TRBV29-1,TGCAGTGTCGACAGGGGCAGCACAGATACGCAGTATTTT,CSVDRGSTDTQYF
TRBD1,TRBJ2-7,NA,TRBV4-1,TGCGCCAGCGCAGGACAGGCGGCATCCCCCTACGAGCAGTACTTC,CASAGQAASPYEQYF
TRBD1,TRBJ2-2,NA,TRBV9,TGTGCCAGCAGCCTCGGACAGGGGGCCACCAAAAACACCGGGGAGCTGTTTTTT,CASSLGQGATKNTGELFF